The rows below give T cell receptor beta chains drawn from one sample of a study of T cell responses to AZD1222 COVID-19 vaccine. The table came from immunoSEQ multiplex PCR; TCRdb's copy has only in-frame clones and leaves some out. In the table there are 150,000 to 200,000 clones, roughly 87% of which are singletons. The material sequenced was peripheral blood, taken 28 days after the second AZD1222 dose. Receptor source: an adult who received the AZD1222 COVID-19 vaccine. Each CDR3 is given with its conserved first and last residue. A D gene is named only where the DNA matches it firmly. Clone size is given for some rows only: seen once, a few or many times, or a class if the clone is expanded.

abundance	v_gene	d_gene	j_gene	CDR3aa	CDR3nt
-	TRBV6-2/TRBV6-3	TRBD1	TRBJ2-7	CASGYSIPRTGTYEQYF	TGTGCCAGCGGTTACTCGATCCCTCGGACAGGCACCTACGAGCAGTACTTC
once	TRBV7-2	-	TRBJ1-1	CASSLQTFTEAFF	TGTGCCAGCAGCTTACAAACATTCACTGAAGCTTTCTTT
-	TRBV29-1	TRBD1	TRBJ1-5	CSVRGQGADQPQHF	TGCAGCGTGAGGGGACAGGGGGCGGATCAGCCCCAGCATTTT
-	TRBV12-3/TRBV12-4	-	TRBJ1-2	CASSFFRGLGYTF	TGTGCCAGCAGTTTCTTCCGGGGGCTCGGCTACACCTTC
-	TRBV18	-	TRBJ1-5	CASSPLGQPQHF	TGTGCCAGCTCCCCGCTGGGTCAGCCCCAGCATTTT
-	TRBV21-1	-	TRBJ1-1	CAGRGEMNTEAFF	TGTGCCGGTAGAGGGGAAATGAACACTGAAGCTTTCTTT
-	TRBV5-1	TRBD1	TRBJ1-3	CASRLDRVGNTIYF	TGCGCCAGCAGACTGGACAGGGTTGGAAACACCATATATTTT
-	TRBV7-6	TRBD2	TRBJ2-3	CASSQTSGGEGTDTQYF	TGTGCCAGCAGCCAGACTAGCGGGGGGGAAGGCACAGATACGCAGTATTTT
-	TRBV14	TRBD1	TRBJ2-5	CASSNSGGRETQYF	TGTGCCAGCAGTAACTCAGGGGGCAGAGAGACCCAGTACTTC
-	TRBV25-1	TRBD1	TRBJ2-7	CASSPPGQSYEQYF	TGTGCCAGCAGCCCACCGGGACAGAGTTACGAGCAGTACTTC
once	TRBV7-9	TRBD1	TRBJ2-7	CASSFRGTYEQYF	TGTGCCAGCAGCTTCAGGGGGACCTACGAGCAGTACTTC
-	TRBV5-6	-	TRBJ1-2	CASSTYAGYTF	TGTGCCAGCAGCACTTACGCAGGGTACACCTTC
once	TRBV7-2	TRBD2	TRBJ2-1	CASSPWGRGGRDEQFF	TGTGCCAGCAGCCCCTGGGGGCGGGGGGGCCGAGATGAGCAGTTCTTC
-	TRBV24-1	TRBD1	TRBJ2-1	CATSDRSGTGGHNEQFF	TGTGCCACCAGTGACCGCTCCGGGACAGGGGGCCATAATGAGCAGTTCTTC
-	TRBV18	TRBD1	TRBJ1-1	CASSSGQMNTEAFF	TGTGCCAGCTCATCGGGACAGATGAACACTGAAGCTTTCTTT